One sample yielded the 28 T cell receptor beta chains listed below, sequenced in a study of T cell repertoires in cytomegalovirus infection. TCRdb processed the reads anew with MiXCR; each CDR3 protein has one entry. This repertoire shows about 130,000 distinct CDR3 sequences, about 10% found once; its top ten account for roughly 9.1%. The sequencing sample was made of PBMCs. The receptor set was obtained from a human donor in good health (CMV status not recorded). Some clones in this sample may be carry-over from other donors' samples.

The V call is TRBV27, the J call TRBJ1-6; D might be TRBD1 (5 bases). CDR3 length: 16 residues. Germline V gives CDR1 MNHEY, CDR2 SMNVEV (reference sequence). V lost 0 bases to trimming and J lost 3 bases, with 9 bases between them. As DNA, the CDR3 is TGTGCCAGCAGTTTATCGATGGGACTCTATAATTCACCCCTCCACTTT. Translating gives CASSLSMGLYNSPLHF.

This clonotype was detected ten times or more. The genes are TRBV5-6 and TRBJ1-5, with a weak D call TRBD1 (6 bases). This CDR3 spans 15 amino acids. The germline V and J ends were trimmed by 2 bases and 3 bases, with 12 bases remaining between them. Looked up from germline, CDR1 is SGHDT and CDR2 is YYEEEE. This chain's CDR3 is CASSFRGASNQPQHF. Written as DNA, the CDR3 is TGTGCCAGCAGCTTTAGGGGGGCATCCAATCAGCCCCAGCATTTT.

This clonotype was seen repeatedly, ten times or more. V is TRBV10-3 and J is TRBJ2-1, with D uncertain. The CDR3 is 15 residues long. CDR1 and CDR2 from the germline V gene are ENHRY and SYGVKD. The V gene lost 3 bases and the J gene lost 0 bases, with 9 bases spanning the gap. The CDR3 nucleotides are TGTGCCATCAGTGATCCAGCCCGCTCCTACAATGAGCAGTTCTTC. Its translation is CAISDPARSYNEQFF.

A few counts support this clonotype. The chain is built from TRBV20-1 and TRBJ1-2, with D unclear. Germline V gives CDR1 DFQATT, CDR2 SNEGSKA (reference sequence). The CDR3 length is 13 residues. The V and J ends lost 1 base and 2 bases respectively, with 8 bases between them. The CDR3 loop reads CSARVPGNYGYTF. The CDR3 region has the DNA TGCAGTGCTAGAGTACCCGGAAACTATGGCTACACCTTC.

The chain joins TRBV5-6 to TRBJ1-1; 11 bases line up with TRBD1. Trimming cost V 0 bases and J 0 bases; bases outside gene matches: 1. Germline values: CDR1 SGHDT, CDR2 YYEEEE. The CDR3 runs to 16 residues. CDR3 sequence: CASSLGTGGLNTEAFF. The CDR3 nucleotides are TGTGCCAGCAGCTTGGGGACAGGGGGCCTGAACACTGAAGCTTTCTTT.

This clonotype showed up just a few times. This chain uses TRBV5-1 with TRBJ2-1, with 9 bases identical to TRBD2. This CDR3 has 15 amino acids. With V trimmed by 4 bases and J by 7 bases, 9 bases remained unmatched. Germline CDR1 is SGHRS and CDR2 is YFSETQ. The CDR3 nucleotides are TGCGCCAGCAGCCCGGCGGGGGGGAAAGAAAATGAGCAGTTCTTC. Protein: CASSPAGGKENEQFF. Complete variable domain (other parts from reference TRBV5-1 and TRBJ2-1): KAGVTQTPRYLIKTRGQQVTLSCSPISGHRSVSWYQQTPGQGLQFLFEYFSETQRNKGNFPGRFSGRQFSNSRSEMNVSTLELGDSALYLCASSPAGGKENEQFFGPGTRLTVL.

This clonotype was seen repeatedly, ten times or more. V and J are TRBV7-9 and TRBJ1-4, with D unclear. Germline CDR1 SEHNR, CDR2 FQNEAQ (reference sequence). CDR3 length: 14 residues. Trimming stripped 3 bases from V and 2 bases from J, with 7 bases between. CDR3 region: CASSFRVTNEKLFF. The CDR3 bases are TGTGCCAGCAGCTTTAGGGTTACTAATGAAAAACTGTTTTTT.

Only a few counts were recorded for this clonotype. The CDR3 region has the DNA TGTGCCACCAGCAGAGGGTACGGGGTGTCTGAAGCTTTCTTT. It is translated as CATSRGYGVSEAFF. V usage is TRBV15 and J usage is TRBJ1-1; no reliable D call. Trimming shortened V by 1 base and J by 6 bases, and 12 bases separated the two germline ends. Germline CDR1 LNHNV, CDR2 YYDKDF (reference sequence). This CDR3 has 14 amino acids. The variable domain in full, completed from reference TRBV15 and TRBJ1-1, reads DAMVIQNPRYQVTQFGKPVTLSCSQTLNHNVMYWYQQKSSQAPKLLFHYYDKDFNNEADTPDNFQSRRPNTSFCFLDIRSPGLGDTAMYLCATSRGYGVSEAFFGQGTRLTVV.

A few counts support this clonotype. The CDR3 spells CASRRQRNQPQHF. The CDR3 DNA follows: TGTGCCAGCAGGAGACAGAGGAATCAGCCCCAGCATTTT. This sequence joins TRBV12-3 or TRBV12-4 and TRBJ1-5; TRBD1 is a possible D gene (5 bases). Trimming removed 6 bases at V and 4 bases at J, with 10 bases between. The CDR3 covers 13 residues.

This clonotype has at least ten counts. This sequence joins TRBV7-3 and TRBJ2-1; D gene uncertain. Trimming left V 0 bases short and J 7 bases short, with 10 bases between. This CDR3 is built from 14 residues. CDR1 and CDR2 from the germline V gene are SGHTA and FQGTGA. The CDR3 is CASSLTSVPNEQFF. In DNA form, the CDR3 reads TGTGCCAGCAGCTTAACGTCGGTCCCGAATGAGCAGTTCTTC.

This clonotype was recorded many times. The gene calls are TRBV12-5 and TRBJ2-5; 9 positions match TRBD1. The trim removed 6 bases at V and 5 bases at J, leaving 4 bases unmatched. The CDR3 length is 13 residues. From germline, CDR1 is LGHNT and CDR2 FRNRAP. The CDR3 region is CASGTDRGETQYF. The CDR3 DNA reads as TGTGCTAGTGGCACGGACAGGGGTGAGACCCAGTACTTC.

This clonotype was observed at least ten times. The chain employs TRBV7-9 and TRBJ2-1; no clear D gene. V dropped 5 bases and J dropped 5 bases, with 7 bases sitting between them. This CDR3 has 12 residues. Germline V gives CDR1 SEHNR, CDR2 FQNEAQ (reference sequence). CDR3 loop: CASSQTDNEQFF. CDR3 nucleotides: TGTGCCAGCAGCCAGACTGACAATGAGCAGTTCTTC. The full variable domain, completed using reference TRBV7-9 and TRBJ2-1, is DTGVSQNPRHKITKRGQNVTFRCDPISEHNRLYWYRQTLGQGPEFLTYFQNEAQLEKSRLLSDRFSAERPKGSFSTLEIQRTEQGDSAMYLCASSQTDNEQFFGPGTRLTVL.

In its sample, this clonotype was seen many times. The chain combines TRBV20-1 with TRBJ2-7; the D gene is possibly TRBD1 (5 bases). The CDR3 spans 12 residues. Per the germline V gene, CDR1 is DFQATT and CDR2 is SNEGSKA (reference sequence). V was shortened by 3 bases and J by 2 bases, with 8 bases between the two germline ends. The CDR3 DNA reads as TGCAGTGCTAGTGACAGCCCCTACGAGCAGTACTTC. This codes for CSASDSPYEQYF.

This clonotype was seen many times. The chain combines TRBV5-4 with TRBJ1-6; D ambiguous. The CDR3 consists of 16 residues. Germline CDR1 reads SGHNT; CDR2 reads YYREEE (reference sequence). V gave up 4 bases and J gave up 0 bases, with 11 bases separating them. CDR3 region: CASSPSLSSYNSPLHF. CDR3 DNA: TGTGCCAGCAGCCCCTCGCTGAGCTCCTATAATTCACCCCTCCACTTT.

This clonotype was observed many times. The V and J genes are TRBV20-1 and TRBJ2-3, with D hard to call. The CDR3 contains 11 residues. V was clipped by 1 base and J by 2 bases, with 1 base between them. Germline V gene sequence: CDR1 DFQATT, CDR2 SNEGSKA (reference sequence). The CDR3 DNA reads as TGCAGTGCTAGAGTCACAGATACGCAGTATTTT. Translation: CSARVTDTQYF.

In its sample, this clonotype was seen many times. The CDR3 loop is CASSRTQGIVEKLFF. The CDR3 region has the DNA TGTGCCAGCAGCCGAACGCAGGGGATAGTTGAAAAACTGTTTTTT. The gene calls are TRBV28 and TRBJ1-4; tentatively, D is TRBD1 (6 bases). The CDR3 is 15 residues long. Germline-derived CDR1 and CDR2 are MDHEN and SYDVKM. Deletions cut 6 bases from V and 7 bases from J, with 18 bases between.

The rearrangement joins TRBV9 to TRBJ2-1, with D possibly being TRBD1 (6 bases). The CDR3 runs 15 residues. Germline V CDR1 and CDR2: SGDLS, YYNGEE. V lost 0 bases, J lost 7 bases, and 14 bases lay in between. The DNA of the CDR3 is TGTGCCAGCAGCGTAGCTGGGGACATTTCTAATGAGCAGTTCTTC. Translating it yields CASSVAGDISNEQFF.

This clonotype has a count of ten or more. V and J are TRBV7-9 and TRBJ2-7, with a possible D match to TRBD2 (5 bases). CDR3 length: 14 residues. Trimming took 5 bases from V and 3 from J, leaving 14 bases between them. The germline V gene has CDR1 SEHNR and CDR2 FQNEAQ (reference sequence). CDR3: CASSPTWENYEQYF. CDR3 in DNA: TGTGCCAGCAGCCCGACCTGGGAGAACTACGAGCAGTACTTC.

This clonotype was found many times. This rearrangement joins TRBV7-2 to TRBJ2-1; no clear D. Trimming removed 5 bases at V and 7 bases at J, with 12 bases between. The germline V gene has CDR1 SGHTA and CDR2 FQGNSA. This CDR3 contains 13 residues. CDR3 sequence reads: CASSLEYRNEQFF. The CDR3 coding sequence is TGTGCCAGCAGCCTAGAATATAGGAATGAGCAGTTCTTC.

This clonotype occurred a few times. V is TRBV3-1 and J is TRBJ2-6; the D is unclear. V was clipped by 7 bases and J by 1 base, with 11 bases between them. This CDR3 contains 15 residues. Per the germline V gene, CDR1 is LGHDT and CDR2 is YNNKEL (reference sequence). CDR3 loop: CASTQEFSGANVLTF. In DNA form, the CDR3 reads TGTGCCAGCACCCAGGAGTTTTCTGGGGCCAACGTCCTGACTTTC.

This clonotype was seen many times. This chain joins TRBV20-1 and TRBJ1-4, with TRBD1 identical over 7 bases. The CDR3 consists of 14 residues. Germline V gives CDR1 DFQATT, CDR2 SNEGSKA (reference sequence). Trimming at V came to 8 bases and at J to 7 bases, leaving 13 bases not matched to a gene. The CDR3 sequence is CSSMREGQIEKLFF. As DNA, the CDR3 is TGCAGTTCCATGAGGGAGGGACAGATTGAAAAACTGTTTTTT.

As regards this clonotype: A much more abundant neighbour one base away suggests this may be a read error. CDR3 sequence: CASSQDPLGIAEQFF. The CDR3 region has the DNA TGTGCCAGCAGCCAAGATCCATTGGGCATTGCTGAGCAGTTCTTC. This chain links TRBV14 with TRBJ2-1; D remains unclear. V was shortened by 0 bases and J by 9 bases, with 15 bases between the two germline ends. Germline V CDR1 and CDR2: SGHDN, FVKESK. CDR3 length: 15 amino acids.

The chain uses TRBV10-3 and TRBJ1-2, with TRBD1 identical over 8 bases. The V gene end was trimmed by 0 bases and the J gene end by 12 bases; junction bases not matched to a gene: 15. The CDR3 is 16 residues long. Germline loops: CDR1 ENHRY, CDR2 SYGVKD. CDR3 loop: CAISESGTGPSQVHTF. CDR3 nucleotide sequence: TGTGCCATCAGTGAGTCCGGGACAGGCCCCAGCCAGGTCCACACCTTC.

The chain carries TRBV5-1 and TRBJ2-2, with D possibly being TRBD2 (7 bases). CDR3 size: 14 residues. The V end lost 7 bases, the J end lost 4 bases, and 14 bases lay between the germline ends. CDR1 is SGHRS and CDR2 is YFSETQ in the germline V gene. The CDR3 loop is CASGTRGATGELFF. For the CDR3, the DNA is TGCGCCAGCGGCACCCGGGGGGCCACCGGGGAGCTGTTTTTT.

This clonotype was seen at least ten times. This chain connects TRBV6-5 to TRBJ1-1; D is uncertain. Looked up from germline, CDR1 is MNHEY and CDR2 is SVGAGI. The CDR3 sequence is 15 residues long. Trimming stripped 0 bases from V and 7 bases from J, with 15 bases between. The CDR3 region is CASSYSDVVPLEAFF. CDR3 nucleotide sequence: TGTGCCAGCAGTTACTCTGATGTGGTGCCCCTTGAAGCTTTCTTT.

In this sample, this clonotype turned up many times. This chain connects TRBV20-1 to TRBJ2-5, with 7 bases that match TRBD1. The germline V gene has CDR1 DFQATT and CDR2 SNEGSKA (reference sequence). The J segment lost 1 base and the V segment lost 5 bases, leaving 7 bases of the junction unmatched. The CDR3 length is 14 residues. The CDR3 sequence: CSAPDRQSQETQYF. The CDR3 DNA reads TGCAGTGCTCCGGACAGGCAATCCCAAGAGACCCAGTACTTC.

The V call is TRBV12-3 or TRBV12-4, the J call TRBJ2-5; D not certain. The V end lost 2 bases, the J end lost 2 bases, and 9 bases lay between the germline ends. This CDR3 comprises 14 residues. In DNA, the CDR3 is TGTGCCAGCAGTTTAAATCGGGCACAAGAGACCCAGTACTTC. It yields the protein CASSLNRAQETQYF.

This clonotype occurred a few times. The DNA of the CDR3 is TGTGCCAGCAGCCTAGCGGGGGGAAACCCTGGGGCCAACGTCCTGACTTTC. This sequence encodes CASSLAGGNPGANVLTF. The chain links TRBV9 to TRBJ2-6, with 11 bases aligning to TRBD2. The CDR3 runs to 17 residues. The germline gives CDR1 SGDLS, CDR2 YYNGEE. J gave up 2 bases and V 4 bases, and 5 bases lay outside the gene matches.